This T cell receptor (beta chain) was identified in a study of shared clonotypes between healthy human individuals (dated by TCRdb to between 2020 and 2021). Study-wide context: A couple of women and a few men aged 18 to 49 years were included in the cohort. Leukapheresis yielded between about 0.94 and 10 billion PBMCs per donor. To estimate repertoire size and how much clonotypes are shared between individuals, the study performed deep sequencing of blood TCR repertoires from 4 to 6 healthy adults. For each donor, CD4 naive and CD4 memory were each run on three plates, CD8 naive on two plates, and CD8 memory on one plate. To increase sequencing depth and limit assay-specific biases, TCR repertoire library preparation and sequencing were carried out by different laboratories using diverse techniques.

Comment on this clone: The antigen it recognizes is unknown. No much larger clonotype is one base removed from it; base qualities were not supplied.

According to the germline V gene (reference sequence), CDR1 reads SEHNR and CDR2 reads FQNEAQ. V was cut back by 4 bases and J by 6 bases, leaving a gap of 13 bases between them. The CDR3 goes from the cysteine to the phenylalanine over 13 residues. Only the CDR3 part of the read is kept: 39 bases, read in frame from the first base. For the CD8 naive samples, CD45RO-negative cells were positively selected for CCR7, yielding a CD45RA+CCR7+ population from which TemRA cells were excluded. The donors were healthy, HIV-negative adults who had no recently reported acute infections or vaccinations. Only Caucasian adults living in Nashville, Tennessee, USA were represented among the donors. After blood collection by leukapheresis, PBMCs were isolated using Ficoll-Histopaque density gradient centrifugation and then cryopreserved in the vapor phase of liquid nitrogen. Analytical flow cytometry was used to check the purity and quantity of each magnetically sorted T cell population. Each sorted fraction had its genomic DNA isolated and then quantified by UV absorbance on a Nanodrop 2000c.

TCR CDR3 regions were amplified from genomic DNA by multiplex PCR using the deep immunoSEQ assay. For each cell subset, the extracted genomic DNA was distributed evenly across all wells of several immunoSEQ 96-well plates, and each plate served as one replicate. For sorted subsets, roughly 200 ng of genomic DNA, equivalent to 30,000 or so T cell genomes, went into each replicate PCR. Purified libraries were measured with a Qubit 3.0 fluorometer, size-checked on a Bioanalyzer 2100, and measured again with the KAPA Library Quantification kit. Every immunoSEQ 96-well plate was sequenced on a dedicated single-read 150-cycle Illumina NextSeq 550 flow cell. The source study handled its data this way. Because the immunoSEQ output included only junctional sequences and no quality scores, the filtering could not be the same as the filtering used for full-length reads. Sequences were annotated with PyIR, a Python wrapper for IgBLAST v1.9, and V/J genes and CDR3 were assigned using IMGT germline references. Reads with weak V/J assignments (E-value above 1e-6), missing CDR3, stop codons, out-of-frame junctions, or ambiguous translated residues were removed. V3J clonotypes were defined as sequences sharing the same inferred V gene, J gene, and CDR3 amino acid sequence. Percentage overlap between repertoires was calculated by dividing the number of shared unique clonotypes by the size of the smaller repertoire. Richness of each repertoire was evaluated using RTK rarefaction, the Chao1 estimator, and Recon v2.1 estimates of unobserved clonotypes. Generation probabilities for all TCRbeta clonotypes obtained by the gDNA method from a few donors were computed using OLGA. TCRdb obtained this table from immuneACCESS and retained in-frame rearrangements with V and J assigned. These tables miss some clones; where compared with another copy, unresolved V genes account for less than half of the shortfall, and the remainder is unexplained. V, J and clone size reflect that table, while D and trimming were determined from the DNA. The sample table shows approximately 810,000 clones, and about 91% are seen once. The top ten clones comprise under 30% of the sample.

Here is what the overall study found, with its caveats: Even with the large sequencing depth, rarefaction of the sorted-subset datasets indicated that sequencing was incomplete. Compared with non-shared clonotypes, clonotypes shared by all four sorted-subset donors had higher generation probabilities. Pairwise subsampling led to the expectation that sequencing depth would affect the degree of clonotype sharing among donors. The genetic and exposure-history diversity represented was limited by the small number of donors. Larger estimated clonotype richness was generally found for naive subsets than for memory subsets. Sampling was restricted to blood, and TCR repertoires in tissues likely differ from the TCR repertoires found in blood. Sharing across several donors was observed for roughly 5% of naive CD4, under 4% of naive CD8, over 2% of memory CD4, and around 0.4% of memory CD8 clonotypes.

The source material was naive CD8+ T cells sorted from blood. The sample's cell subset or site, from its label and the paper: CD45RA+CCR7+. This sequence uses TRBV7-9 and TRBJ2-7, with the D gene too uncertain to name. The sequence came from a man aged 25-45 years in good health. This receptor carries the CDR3 CASSSLGLSEQYF. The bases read TGTGCCAGCAGCTCACTGGGCCTAAGCGAGCAGTACTTC.